This T cell receptor (beta chain) was retrieved from a study of blood T cell repertoires in COVID-19. Study details: PBMCs, B-cell-depleted T cells, or T cells provided the cDNA or gDNA that made up the material.

Enrollment of patients from Seattle took place during active infection, with longitudinal follow-up. The V end lost 1 base, the J end lost 9 bases, and 10 bases lay between the germline ends. The CDR3 has 13 amino acids. As processed by the authors: Researchers report that nucleated cell counts were estimated from reference gene primer amplification. The data were produced by immunoSEQ multiplex PCR, yet TCRdb's version contains in-frame clones alone and is incomplete. The DNA was the basis for D and trimming; V, J and clone size are from that table. The sample lists over 85,000 clones, approximately 86% occurring once.

The sequenced material came from peripheral blood. The source of this sequence is a woman at least 80 years old with COVID-19, enrolled during active disease. This chain uses TRBV12-3 or TRBV12-4 with TRBJ2-4, with TRBD1 as a possible D gene (5 bases). This chain's CDR3 is CASSLVGQIIQYF. The CDR3 DNA reads TGTGCCAGCAGTTTAGTAGGACAAATCATTCAGTACTTC.